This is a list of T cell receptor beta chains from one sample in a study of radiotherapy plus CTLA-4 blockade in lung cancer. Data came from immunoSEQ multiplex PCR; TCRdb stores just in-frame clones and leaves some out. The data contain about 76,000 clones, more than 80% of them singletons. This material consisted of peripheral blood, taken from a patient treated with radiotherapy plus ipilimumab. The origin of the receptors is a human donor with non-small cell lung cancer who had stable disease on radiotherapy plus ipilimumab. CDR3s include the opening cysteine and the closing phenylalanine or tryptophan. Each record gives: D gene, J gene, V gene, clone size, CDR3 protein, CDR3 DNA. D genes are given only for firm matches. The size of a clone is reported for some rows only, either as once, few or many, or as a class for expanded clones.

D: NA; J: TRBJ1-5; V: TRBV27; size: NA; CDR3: CASRPTGFQPQHF; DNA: TGTGCCAGCAGACCTACAGGGTTTCAGCCCCAGCATTTT
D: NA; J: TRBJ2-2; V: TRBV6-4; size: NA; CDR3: CASRVTGQAGELFF; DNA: TGTGCCAGCAGAGTGACAGGTCAGGCCGGGGAGCTGTTTTTT
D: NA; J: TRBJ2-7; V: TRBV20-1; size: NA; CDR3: CSARSDYEQYF; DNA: TGCAGTGCTAGATCCGACTACGAGCAGTACTTC
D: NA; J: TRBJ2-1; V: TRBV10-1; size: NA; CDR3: CASSGNTEYNEQFF; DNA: TGCGCCAGCAGTGGGAATACAGAGTACAATGAGCAGTTCTTC
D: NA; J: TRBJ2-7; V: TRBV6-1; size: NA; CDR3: CASSERGTRNYEQYF; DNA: TGTGCCAGCAGTGAAAGGGGAACCCGTAACTACGAGCAGTACTTC
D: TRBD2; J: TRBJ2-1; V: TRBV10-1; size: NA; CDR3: CASSESVASGGRYNEQFF; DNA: TGCGCCAGCAGTGAGTCGGTAGCTAGCGGGGGTCGATACAATGAGCAGTTCTTC
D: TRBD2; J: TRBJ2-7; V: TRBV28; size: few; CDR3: CASSWGGRWEQYF; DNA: TGTGCCAGCAGTTGGGGCGGGAGATGGGAGCAGTACTTC
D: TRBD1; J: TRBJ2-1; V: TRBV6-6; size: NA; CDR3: CASSLTGGAQNEQFF; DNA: TGTGCCAGCAGTTTGACAGGGGGCGCCCAAAATGAGCAGTTCTTC
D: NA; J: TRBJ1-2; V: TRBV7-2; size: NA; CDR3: CASSLSSWVAGANYGYTF; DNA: TGTGCCAGCAGCTTATCATCCTGGGTGGCGGGGGCTAACTATGGCTACACCTTC
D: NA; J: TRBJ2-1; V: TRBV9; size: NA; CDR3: CASSVSSVAYNEQFF; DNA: TGTGCCAGCAGCGTCAGCAGCGTGGCCTACAATGAGCAGTTCTTC
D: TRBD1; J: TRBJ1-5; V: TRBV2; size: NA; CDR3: CASRQGAISNQPQHF; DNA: TGTGCCAGCCGACAGGGGGCCATTAGCAATCAGCCCCAGCATTTT
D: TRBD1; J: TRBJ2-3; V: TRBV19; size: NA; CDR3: CASSPDRGTDTQYF; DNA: TGTGCCAGTAGTCCCGACAGGGGCACAGATACGCAGTATTTT
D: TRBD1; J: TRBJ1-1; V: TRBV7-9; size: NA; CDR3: CASSAPGTGNTEAFF; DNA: TGTGCCAGCAGCGCCCCCGGGACAGGGAACACTGAAGCTTTCTTT
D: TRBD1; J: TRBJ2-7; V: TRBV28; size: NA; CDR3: CASRQDRVEPYEQYF; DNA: TGTGCCAGCAGACAGGACAGGGTGGAACCCTACGAGCAGTACTTC
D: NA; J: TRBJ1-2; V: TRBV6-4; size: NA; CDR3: CASRPAGASGYTF; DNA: TGTGCCAGCAGGCCGGCGGGGGCGTCTGGCTACACCTTC
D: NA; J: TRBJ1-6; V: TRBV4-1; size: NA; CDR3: CASSQDRGRGSNSPLHF; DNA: TGCGCCAGCAGCCAAGATCGGGGAAGGGGCTCTAATTCACCCCTCCACTTT
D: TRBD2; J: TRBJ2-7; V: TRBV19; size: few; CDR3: CASSSGLAGGYEQYF; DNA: TGTGCCAGTAGTTCGGGACTAGCGGGAGGCTACGAGCAGTACTTC
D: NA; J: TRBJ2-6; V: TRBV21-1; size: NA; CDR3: CASTPDSGANVLTF; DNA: TGTGCCAGCACCCCGGATTCTGGGGCCAACGTCCTGACTTTC
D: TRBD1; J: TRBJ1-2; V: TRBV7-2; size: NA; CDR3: CASSLYRDRVYGYTF; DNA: TGTGCCAGCAGCTTATACCGGGACAGGGTCTATGGCTACACCTTC
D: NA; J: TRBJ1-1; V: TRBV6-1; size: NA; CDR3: CATQGLNTEAFF; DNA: TGTGCCACCCAGGGGCTGAACACTGAAGCTTTCTTT
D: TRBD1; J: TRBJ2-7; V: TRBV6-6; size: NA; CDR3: CASSYPGQGSTYEQYF; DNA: TGTGCCAGCAGTTACCCGGGACAGGGGAGCACCTACGAGCAGTACTTC
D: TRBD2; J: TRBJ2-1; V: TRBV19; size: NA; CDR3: CASRASGGGEQFF; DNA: TGTGCCAGTAGGGCTAGCGGGGGTGGTGAGCAGTTCTTC
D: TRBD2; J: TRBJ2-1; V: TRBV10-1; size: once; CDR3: CASSEAGGPGEQFF; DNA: TGCGCCAGCAGTGAAGCGGGAGGGCCCGGCGAGCAGTTCTTC
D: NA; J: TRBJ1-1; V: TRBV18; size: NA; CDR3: CASSPGAGRYTEAFF; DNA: TGTGCCAGCTCACCAGGGGCAGGGCGGTACACTGAAGCTTTCTTT
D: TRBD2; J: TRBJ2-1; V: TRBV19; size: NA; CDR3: CASSIVAGGDEQFF; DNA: TGTGCCAGTAGTATAGTGGCGGGAGGGGATGAGCAGTTCTTC
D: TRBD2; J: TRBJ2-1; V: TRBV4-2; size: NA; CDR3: CASSQDWGGPPYNEQFF; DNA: TGTGCCAGCAGCCAAGATTGGGGAGGGCCCCCCTACAATGAGCAGTTCTTC
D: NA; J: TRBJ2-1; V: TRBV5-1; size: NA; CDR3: CASSLAGQGRGNEQFF; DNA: TGCGCCAGCAGCTTGGCCGGGCAGGGGAGGGGTAATGAGCAGTTCTTC
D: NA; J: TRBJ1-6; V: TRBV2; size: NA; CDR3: CAGGVGRNSPLHF; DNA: TGTGCCGGCGGGGTGGGGAGGAACTCACCCCTCCACTTT
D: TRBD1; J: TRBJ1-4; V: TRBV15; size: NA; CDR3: CATSLQGAGEKLFF; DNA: TGTGCCACCAGCTTACAGGGGGCTGGAGAAAAACTGTTTTTT
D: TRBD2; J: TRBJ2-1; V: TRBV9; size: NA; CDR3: CASSADSGKYNEQFF; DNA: TGTGCCAGCAGTGCCGATAGCGGGAAATACAATGAGCAGTTCTTC
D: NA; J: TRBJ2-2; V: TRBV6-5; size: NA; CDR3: CASRKAENTGELFF; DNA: TGTGCCAGCAGAAAAGCAGAGAACACCGGGGAGCTGTTTTTT
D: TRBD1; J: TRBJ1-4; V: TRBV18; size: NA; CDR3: CASSDRGRNEKLFF; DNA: TGTGCCAGCTCAGACAGGGGACGAAATGAAAAACTGTTTTTT
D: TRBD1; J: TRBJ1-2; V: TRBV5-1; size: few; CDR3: CASSYPGGGYGYTF; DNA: TGCGCCAGCAGCTACCCAGGGGGGGGTTATGGCTACACCTTC
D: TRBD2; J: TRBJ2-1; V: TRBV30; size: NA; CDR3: CAWSARTSGGYNEQFF; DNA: TGTGCCTGGAGTGCCCGGACTAGCGGGGGATACAATGAGCAGTTCTTC
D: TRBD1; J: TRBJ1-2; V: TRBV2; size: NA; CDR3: CASSPLTGVYGYTF; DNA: TGTGCCAGCAGTCCCCTGACAGGGGTCTATGGCTACACCTTC
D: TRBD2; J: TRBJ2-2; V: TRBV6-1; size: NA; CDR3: CASSQRTSSGELFF; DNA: TGTGCCAGCAGTCAGCGGACTAGCTCCGGGGAGCTGTTTTTT
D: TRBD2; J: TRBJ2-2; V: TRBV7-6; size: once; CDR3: CASSLGRGDTGELFF; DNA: TGTGCCAGCAGCTTAGGGCGGGGGGACACCGGGGAGCTGTTTTTT
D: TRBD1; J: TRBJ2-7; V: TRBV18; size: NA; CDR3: CASQGPEGTGTEQYF; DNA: TGTGCCAGCCAGGGGCCAGAAGGGACAGGAACCGAGCAGTACTTC
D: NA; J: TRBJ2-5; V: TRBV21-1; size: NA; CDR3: CASSNYSGPRQETQYF; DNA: TGTGCCAGCAGCAATTATTCGGGACCGAGGCAAGAGACCCAGTACTTC
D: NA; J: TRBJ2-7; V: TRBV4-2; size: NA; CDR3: CASSQDMDWYEQYF; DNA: TGTGCCAGCAGCCAAGATATGGACTGGTACGAGCAGTACTTC